Listed here are 14 T cell receptor beta chains from one sample, sequenced in a study of response to subunit inactivated influenza vaccine. From the RT-PCR reads, TCRdb called clonotypes with MiXCR, one entry per CDR3 protein. The profile shows more than 400,000 distinct CDR3 sequences, around 9.9% of them singletons. The sequenced sample was PBMCs from blood, obtained more than 35 days after vaccination. These receptors all come from a man aged 50 to 60 who received an inactivated influenza vaccine.

This clonotype has a count of ten or more. The chain is built from TRBV20-1 and TRBJ2-1; 10 bases agree with TRBD2. The V gene's germline CDR1 is DFQATT and CDR2 SNEGSKA (reference sequence). With 2 bases clipped from V and 6 bases from J, the junction kept 1 base outside the gene matches. The CDR3 has 13 amino acids. The chain's CDR3 is CSARLAGANEQFF. CDR3 nucleotide sequence: TGCAGTGCTAGACTAGCGGGGGCCAATGAGCAGTTCTTC.

This clonotype has a handful of counts. The gene calls are TRBV6-5 and TRBJ2-7; D may match TRBD1 or TRBD2 (5 bases each). Germline lookup yields CDR1 MNHEY and CDR2 SVGAGI. Trimming shortened V by 4 bases and J by 3 bases, and 19 bases separated the two germline ends. The CDR3 has 16 residues. CDR3 sequence reads: CASSWLEAGIFYEQYF. The CDR3 nucleotides read TGTGCCAGCAGTTGGCTGGAGGCAGGGATTTTCTACGAGCAGTACTTC.

The chain uses TRBV9 and TRBJ2-7; possibly TRBD1 for D (6 bases). The germline V gene has CDR1 SGDLS and CDR2 YYNGEE. This CDR3 region has 15 residues. The V end lost 0 bases, the J end lost 5 bases, and 15 bases lay between the germline ends. CDR3 nucleotide sequence: TGTGCCAGCAGCGTAGCTGCTCAGGGGAACGACGAGCAGTACTTC. Its protein product is CASSVAAQGNDEQYF.

The genes are TRBV10-3 and TRBJ2-7; the match to TRBD1 covers 7 bases. Germline CDR1 ENHRY, CDR2 SYGVKD. The CDR3 is 13 residues long. The junction had 7 bases not matched to a gene; V was cut back by 6 bases and J by 5 bases. The CDR3 reads CAIRPGQVNEQYF. In DNA, the CDR3 is TGTGCCATCAGGCCTGGACAGGTCAACGAGCAGTACTTC.

This clonotype was found a few times. The chain carries TRBV5-1 and TRBJ1-6; 7 positions match TRBD1. Germline assignment: CDR1 SGHRS and CDR2 YFSETQ. There are 15 residues in the CDR3. Trimming at V came to 0 bases and at J to 8 bases, leaving 5 bases not matched to a gene. The CDR3 protein is CASSLAGTDYSPLHF. The CDR3 DNA follows: TGCGCCAGCAGCTTGGCGGGGACAGATTATTCACCCCTCCACTTT. Together with reference TRBV5-1 and TRBJ1-6, the CDR3 gives the full variable domain: KAGVTQTPRYLIKTRGQQVTLSCSPISGHRSVSWYQQTPGQGLQFLFEYFSETQRNKGNFPGRFSGRQFSNSRSEMNVSTLELGDSALYLCASSLAGTDYSPLHFGNGTRLTVT.

This clonotype appeared many times. The chain carries TRBV7-2 and TRBJ1-2; 7 bases match TRBD1. V lost 1 base and J lost 8; bases outside the gene matches: 7. The germline gives CDR1 SGHTA, CDR2 FQGNSA. This CDR3 comprises 14 residues. The CDR3 sequence: CASSLDDRVGGYTF. As DNA, the CDR3 is TGTGCCAGCAGCTTAGACGACAGGGTGGGCGGCTACACCTTC.

There are a few counts of this clonotype. The V gene is TRBV7-9, the J gene TRBJ2-7; the D gene is possibly TRBD2 (5 bases). There are 14 residues in the CDR3. CDR1 SEHNR and CDR2 FQNEAQ come from the germline V gene (reference sequence). V lost 4 bases and J 5 bases, leaving 15 bases between the germline ends. In DNA, the CDR3 is TGTGCCAGCAGCTCCCCCCGGGGAAGGAACGAGCAGTACTTC. This encodes CASSSPRGRNEQYF.

Ten or more counts support this clonotype. This chain uses TRBV12-3 or TRBV12-4 with TRBJ2-5, with D maybe TRBD2 (5 bases). The CDR3 loop spans 13 amino acids. V shed 3 bases and J shed 1 base, with 6 bases lying between them. CDR3 loop: CASSLTTQETQYF. In DNA form, the CDR3 reads TGTGCCAGCAGTTTGACTACCCAAGAGACCCAGTACTTC.

This clonotype has more than one count but fewer than ten. The chain couples TRBV5-1 to TRBJ2-1, with 13 positions matching TRBD2. From germline, CDR1 is SGHRS and CDR2 YFSETQ. The CDR3 has 18 residues. Germline trimming cut 4 bases from V and 2 bases from J; bases unmatched to any gene: 9. CDR3 sequence reads: CASSLGLAGVSTYNEQFF. The DNA for the CDR3 is TGCGCCAGCAGCCTCGGACTAGCGGGAGTTTCAACCTACAATGAGCAGTTCTTC.

This clonotype was counted a few times. This chain connects TRBV20-1 to TRBJ2-3, with unresolved D. Germline CDR1 reads DFQATT; CDR2 reads SNEGSKA (reference sequence). V was clipped by 2 bases and J by 3 bases, with 18 bases between them. The CDR3 covers 16 residues. The CDR3 region has the DNA TGCAGTGCTAGATCCCCCCGGACCGTTTTTACAGATACGCAGTATTTT. Protein: CSARSPRTVFTDTQYF.

This clonotype was seen many times. The chain carries TRBV5-1 and TRBJ2-1; TRBD2 is a possible D gene (7 bases). Looked up from germline, CDR1 is SGHRS and CDR2 is YFSETQ. Trimming pared 1 base from V and 7 bases from J, leaving 21 bases between. The CDR3 covers 17 residues. The CDR3 DNA reads TGCGCCAGCAGCTTGTCACGCCGTCGGGGGGCAGGGAATGAGCAGTTCTTC. As protein: CASSLSRRRGAGNEQFF. Looking up the rest from reference TRBV5-1 and TRBJ2-1 gives the full variable domain: KAGVTQTPRYLIKTRGQQVTLSCSPISGHRSVSWYQQTPGQGLQFLFEYFSETQRNKGNFPGRFSGRQFSNSRSEMNVSTLELGDSALYLCASSLSRRRGAGNEQFFGPGTRLTVL.

V usage is TRBV20-1 and J usage is TRBJ2-2; D gene uncertain. Deletions cut 7 bases from V and 0 bases from J, with 15 bases between. Germline-derived CDR1 and CDR2 are DFQATT and SNEGSKA (reference sequence). The CDR3 runs to 15 residues. CDR3 loop: CSVTTVFANTGELFF. DNA for the CDR3: TGCAGTGTTACCACGGTGTTCGCGAACACCGGGGAGCTGTTTTTT.

The chain has TRBV12-3 or TRBV12-4 and TRBJ1-4, with 10 bases aligning to TRBD1. Trimming at V came to 6 bases and at J to 10 bases, leaving 8 bases not matched to a gene. The CDR3 is 14 amino acids. CDR3 in DNA: TGTGCCAGCAGCAGGGACAGGGGAACGGGAAAACTGTTTTTT. The encoded protein is CASSRDRGTGKLFF.

The CDR3 DNA reads as TGCGCCAGCAGCGACGGGACTAGCGGACTCCTCCGGGAGCAGTACTTC. It specifies CASSDGTSGLLREQYF. V is TRBV5-1 and J is TRBJ2-7; 11 bases map to TRBD2. This CDR3 region has 16 residues. The germline CDR1 and CDR2 sequences are SGHRS and YFSETQ. V lost 4 bases to trimming and J lost 7 bases; unmatched junction nucleotides: 13.